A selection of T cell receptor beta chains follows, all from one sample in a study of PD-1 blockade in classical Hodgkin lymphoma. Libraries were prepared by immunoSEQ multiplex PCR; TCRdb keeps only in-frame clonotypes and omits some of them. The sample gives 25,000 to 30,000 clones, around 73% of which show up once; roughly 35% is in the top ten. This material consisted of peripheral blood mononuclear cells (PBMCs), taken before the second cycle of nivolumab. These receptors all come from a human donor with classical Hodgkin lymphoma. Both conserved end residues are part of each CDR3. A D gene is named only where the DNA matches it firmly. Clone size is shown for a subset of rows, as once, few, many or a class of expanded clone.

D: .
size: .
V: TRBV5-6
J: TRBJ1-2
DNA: TGTGCCAGCAGCTTGGCAGCCAGGGCTTCTAACTATGGCTACACCTTC
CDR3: CASSLAARASNYGYTF

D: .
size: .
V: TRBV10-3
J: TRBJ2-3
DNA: TGTGCCATCGGGACTCCAATCACAGATACGCAGTATTTT
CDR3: CAIGTPITDTQYF

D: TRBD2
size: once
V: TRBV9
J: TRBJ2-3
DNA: TGTGCCAGCAGCTCTCGGACTAGCGGGACAGATACGCAGTATTTT
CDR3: CASSSRTSGTDTQYF

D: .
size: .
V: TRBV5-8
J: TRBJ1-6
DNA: TGTGCCAGCAGCAAGAAGGGGTTGGCCTATAATTCACCCCTCCACTTT
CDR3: CASSKKGLAYNSPLHF

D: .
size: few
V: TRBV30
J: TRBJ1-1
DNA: TGTGCCTGGAGTTTCTGGATGGGATCCCGGCCTGCAGCTTTCTTT
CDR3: CAWSFWMGSRPAAFF

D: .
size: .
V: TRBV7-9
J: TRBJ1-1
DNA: TGTGCCAGCAGCTTCGGACGGCTCGGGGCTTTCTTT
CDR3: CASSFGRLGAFF

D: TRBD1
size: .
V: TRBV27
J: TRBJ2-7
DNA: TGTGCCAGCAGTTTTCGACAGGGGGTCGCCAACGAGCAGTACTTC
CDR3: CASSFRQGVANEQYF

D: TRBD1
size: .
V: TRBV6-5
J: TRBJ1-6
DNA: TGTGCCAGCAGTTACTACACAGGGGTTAATTCACCCCTCCACTTT
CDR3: CASSYYTGVNSPLHF

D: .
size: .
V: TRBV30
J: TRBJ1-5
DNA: TGTGCCTGGAGTGTCTCCCGGACACCCCTTTATAGCAATCAGCCCCAGCATTTT
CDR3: CAWSVSRTPLYSNQPQHF

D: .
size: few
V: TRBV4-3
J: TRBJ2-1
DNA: TGCGCCAGCAGCTCGGCACAGGCACCCGAGCAGTTCTTC
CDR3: CASSSAQAPEQFF

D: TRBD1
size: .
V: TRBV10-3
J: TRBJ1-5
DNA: TGTGCCATCAAAGACAGGGCCGGGAATCAGCCCCAGCATTTT
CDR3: CAIKDRAGNQPQHF

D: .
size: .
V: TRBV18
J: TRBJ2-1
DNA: TGTGCCAGCTCACCCACGCGACATGGAGAGCAGTTCTTC
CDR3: CASSPTRHGEQFF

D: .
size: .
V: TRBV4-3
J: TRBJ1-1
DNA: TGCGCCAGCAGCCCGCAGACAGGAAGGGGCACTGAAGCTTTCTTT
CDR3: CASSPQTGRGTEAFF

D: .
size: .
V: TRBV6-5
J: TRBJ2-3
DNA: TGTGCCAGCAGTCGACAGGCTAGCACAGATACGCAGTATTTT
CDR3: CASSRQASTDTQYF

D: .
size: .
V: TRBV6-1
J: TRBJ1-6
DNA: TGTGCCACACGCGGAGGACCCTATAATTCACCCCTCCACTTT
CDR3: CATRGGPYNSPLHF

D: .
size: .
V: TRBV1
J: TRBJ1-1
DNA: TGCACCAGCAGCCAGACCCGACAGGGGCGCACTGAAGCTTTCTTT
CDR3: CTSSQTRQGRTEAFF

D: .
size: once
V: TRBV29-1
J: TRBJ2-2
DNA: TGCAGCGTTGCGTCCAGGGCCGGCACCGGGGAGCTGTTTTTT
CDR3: CSVASRAGTGELFF